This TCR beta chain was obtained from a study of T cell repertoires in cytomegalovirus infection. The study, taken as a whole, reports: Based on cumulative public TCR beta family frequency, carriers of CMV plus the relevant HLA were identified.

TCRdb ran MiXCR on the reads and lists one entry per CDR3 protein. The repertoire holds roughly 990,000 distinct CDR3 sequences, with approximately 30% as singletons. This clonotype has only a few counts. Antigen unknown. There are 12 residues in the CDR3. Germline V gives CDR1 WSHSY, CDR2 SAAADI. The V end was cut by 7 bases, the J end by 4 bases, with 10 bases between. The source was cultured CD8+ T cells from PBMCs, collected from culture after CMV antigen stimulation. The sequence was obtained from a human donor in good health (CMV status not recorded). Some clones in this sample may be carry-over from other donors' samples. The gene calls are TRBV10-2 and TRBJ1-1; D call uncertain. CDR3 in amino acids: CASTEAGTEAFF. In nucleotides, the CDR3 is TGCGCCAGCACCGAGGCAGGCACTGAAGCTTTCTTT.